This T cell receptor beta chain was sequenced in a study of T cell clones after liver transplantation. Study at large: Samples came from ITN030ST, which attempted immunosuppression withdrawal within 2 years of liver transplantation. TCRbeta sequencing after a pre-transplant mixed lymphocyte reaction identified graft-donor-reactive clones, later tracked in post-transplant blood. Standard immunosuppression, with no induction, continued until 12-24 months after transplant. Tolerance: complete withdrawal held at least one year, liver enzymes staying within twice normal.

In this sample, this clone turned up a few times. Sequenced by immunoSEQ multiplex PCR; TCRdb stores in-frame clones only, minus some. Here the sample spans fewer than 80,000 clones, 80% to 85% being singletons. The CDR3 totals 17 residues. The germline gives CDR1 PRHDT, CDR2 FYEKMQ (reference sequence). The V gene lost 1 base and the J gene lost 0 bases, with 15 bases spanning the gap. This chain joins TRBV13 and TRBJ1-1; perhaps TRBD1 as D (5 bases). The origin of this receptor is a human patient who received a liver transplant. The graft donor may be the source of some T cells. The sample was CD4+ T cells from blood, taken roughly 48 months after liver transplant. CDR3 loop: CASSLVGLEGLNTEAFF. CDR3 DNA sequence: TGTGCCAGCAGCTTAGTGGGCCTGGAGGGGCTGAACACTGAAGCTTTCTTT.